These T cell receptor beta chains were read from a single sample in a study of identical twins. One entry per CDR3 protein, called by TCRdb with MiXCR from the 5' RACE reads. The table lists 350,000 to 450,000 distinct CDR3 sequences, approximately 17% of them singletons. The sequenced sample consisted of naive T cells sorted from blood. These receptors were taken from a man aged 50 to 60 in good health. Each CDR3 is given without its conserved first and last residue. The order of the fields is J gene, V gene, CDR3 protein.

TRBJ2-1 | TRBV12-3/TRBV12-4 | ASSFFGQGYNEQF
TRBJ1-5 | TRBV20-1 | SAISRDRGMRGNQPQH
TRBJ2-1 | TRBV7-9 | ASSSRTSGRATGQF
TRBJ2-5 | TRBV5-5 | ASSLGFLGNRGRQTQY
TRBJ1-6 | TRBV3-1 | ASSQGRTDSPLH
TRBJ2-3 | TRBV20-1 | SARDRRRTDTQY
TRBJ2-7 | TRBV20-1 | SARDPGTSGRREQY
TRBJ2-2 | TRBV20-1 | SARDTASGELF
TRBJ2-5 | TRBV24-1 | ATSGSGTGRKETQY
TRBJ2-6 | TRBV2 | ASKTTRSGANVLT
TRBJ2-1 | TRBV11-2 | ASSSYGTGVDNEQF
TRBJ2-1 | TRBV13 | ASSQGRILQNEQF
TRBJ2-1 | TRBV6-4 | ASSDSGQGYNEQF
TRBJ2-5 | TRBV15 | ATRNRDYQETQY
TRBJ2-3 | TRBV27 | ASSSAGASDTQY
TRBJ1-4 | TRBV7-2 | ASSPGGNEKLF
TRBJ2-4 | TRBV15 | ATSSLRGMNIQY
TRBJ2-7 | TRBV12-3/TRBV12-4 | ASSYGGRGYEQY
TRBJ2-1 | TRBV7-9 | ASSLKAGGPSEQF
TRBJ2-5 | TRBV19 | ASSQPGQGETQY
TRBJ2-1 | TRBV12-3/TRBV12-4 | ASRPDRNEQF
TRBJ2-3 | TRBV4-2 | ASSQLAGEDTQY
TRBJ2-7 | TRBV4-2 | ASSQGVSVHYEQY
TRBJ1-1 | TRBV4-1 | ASRLNTEAF
TRBJ2-2 | TRBV7-2 | ASTPVGGELF
TRBJ2-3 | TRBV20-1 | SAIPEGEDTQY
TRBJ2-1 | TRBV20-1 | SARQASYNEQF
TRBJ2-7 | TRBV6-5 | ASSYSADPGPQSNEQY
TRBJ2-5 | TRBV4-2 | ASSRGTSGIPQY
TRBJ2-7 | TRBV4-1 | ASSQGRAGGYEQY
TRBJ2-7 | TRBV28 | ASSPPDQYEQY
TRBJ2-7 | TRBV28 | ASSRGLAGVRDEQY
TRBJ2-4 | TRBV20-1 | SARVPGLAKNIQY
TRBJ2-5 | TRBV5-1 | ASSVGTSEQTQY
TRBJ2-3 | TRBV5-1 | ASSLGNTDTQY
TRBJ2-1 | TRBV20-1 | SARAGSAGLYSEQF
TRBJ1-5 | TRBV6-1 | ASRGDGTGYNQPQH
TRBJ2-3 | TRBV6-1 | ASSPLSSSDTQY
TRBJ1-4 | TRBV5-1 | ASSMIPATNEKLF